Described below is a single T cell receptor beta chain sequence and its context. TCR beta VDJ and CDR3 profiling used genomic DNA as template. TCRdb analysed the reads with MiXCR anew, one entry per CDR3 protein. Of about 120,000 distinct CDR3 sequences in the sample, 58% are singletons; the top ten hold 25% to 30%. This sample stems from a study of CD8+CD57+ T cells in acquired aplastic anemia. Patients selected for sequencing had displayed CD8+CD57+ cell expansion by flow cytometry. The specimen sequenced was sorted CD4+, CD8+, or CD8+CD57+ T cells (not recorded which) from PBMCs. The sequence was collected from a human donor with aplastic anemia.

CDR3 in DNA: TGTGCCAGTAGTATACAGGGGTGGAGCAATCAGCCCCAGCATTTT. Translated: CASSIQGWSNQPQHF. The rearrangement links TRBV19 to TRBJ1-5; perhaps TRBD1 as D (6 bases). Per germline, CDR1 LNHDA and CDR2 SQIVND (reference sequence). V was shortened by 2 bases and J by 1 base, with 9 bases between the two germline ends. CDR3 length equals 15 residues.